This TCR beta chain was recovered during a study of shared clonotypes between healthy human individuals. An even split of each subset's genomic DNA across several immunoSEQ plates was performed. Sequenced by immunoSEQ multiplex PCR; TCRdb stores in-frame clones only, minus some. Among millions of clones, 95% were seen once, and the ten largest hold approximately 0.13%. The germline CDR1 and CDR2 sequences are SNHLY and FYNNEI. V was pared by 3 bases and J by 4 bases, with 13 bases between. The CDR3 is made up of 14 amino acids. Regarding the study as a whole: Clonotypes not shared had lower generation probabilities than those common to all four donors. What limited the represented genetic and exposure-history diversity was the small number of donors.

Concerning this clone itself: Its antigen is as yet unknown.

Healthy and HIV-negative, the adult donors had no recent acute infections or vaccinations. The rearrangement joins TRBV2 to TRBJ2-7, with D perhaps TRBD1 (6 bases). Sample: naive CD4+ T cells sorted from blood. Specified subset: CD45RA+ positively selected. The TCR comes from a man in his late teens or twenties in good health. CDR3 loop: CASSDYGQGYEQYF. The CDR3 nucleotides read TGTGCCAGCAGTGATTACGGCCAGGGGTACGAGCAGTACTTC.